Below, 32 T cell receptor beta chains from the same sample are listed, as sequenced in a study of T cell responses to AZD1222 COVID-19 vaccine. Data came from immunoSEQ multiplex PCR; TCRdb stores just in-frame clones and leaves some out. The table includes 100,000 to 150,000 clones, 92% detected once. The sequencing used peripheral blood, collected on day 0 of AZD1222 vaccination. The receptor set was obtained from an adult in good health.

This CDR3 is CATSDFLDGHNEQFF. The CDR3 nucleotides read TGTGCCACCAGTGATTTCCTAGACGGACACAATGAGCAGTTCTTC. The rearrangement joins TRBV24-1 to TRBJ2-1, with D uncertain. CDR3 length equals 15 residues. V was trimmed by 1 base and J by 5 bases, leaving 11 bases between them. CDR1 is KGHDR, CDR2 SFDVKD, per germline.

This clone was found once. The J gene is TRBJ1-2, the V gene TRBV28; TRBD1 is a possible D gene (6 bases). V lost 3 bases, J lost 4 bases, and 12 bases lay in between. CDR3 size: 14 residues. Per germline, CDR1 MDHEN and CDR2 SYDVKM. The CDR3 loop reads CASSFHLGAYGYTF. Here the CDR3 DNA reads TGTGCCAGCAGTTTCCATTTGGGGGCCTATGGCTACACCTTC.

The V gene is TRBV5-6, the J gene TRBJ2-2, with TRBD1 matching 7 bases. The germline gives CDR1 SGHDT, CDR2 YYEEEE. The trim removed 10 bases at V and 5 bases at J, leaving 11 bases unmatched. The CDR3 runs 14 residues. CDR3 loop: CAAQRGPGTGELFF. The DNA for the CDR3 is TGTGCCGCTCAGAGGGGGCCGGGGACCGGGGAGCTGTTTTTT.

The CDR3 here is CATRGEGAGDTGELFF. CDR3 nucleotide sequence: TGTGCCACCAGAGGGGAGGGAGCGGGAGACACCGGGGAGCTGTTTTTT. The chain uses TRBV24-1 and TRBJ2-2; the match to TRBD2 covers 8 bases. The V and J ends lost 7 bases and 3 bases, in that order; junction bases with no gene match: 9. This CDR3 has 16 residues. Germline V CDR1 and CDR2: KGHDR, SFDVKD.

The V call is TRBV5-5, the J call TRBJ2-1; the match to TRBD2 covers 7 bases. V was pared by 7 bases and J by 2 bases, with 9 bases of the junction left unmatched. Germline CDR1 and CDR2: SGHKS and YYEKEE (reference sequence). The CDR3 is 15 amino acids. CDR3 bases: TGTGCCAGCTGTCAACTAGCGACGGCCTACAATGAGCAGTTCTTC. Protein: CASCQLATAYNEQFF. Drawing the rest from reference TRBV5-5 and TRBJ2-1, the complete variable domain is DAGVTQSPTHLIKTRGQQVTLRCSPISGHKSVSWYQQVLGQGPQFIFQYYEKEERGRGNFPDRFSARQFPNYSSELNVNALLLGDSALYLCASCQLATAYNEQFFGPGTRLTVL.

V gene TRBV20-1 combines with J gene TRBJ1-5, with TRBD1 as a possible D gene (5 bases). The CDR3 totals 13 residues. Trimming removed 6 bases at V and 0 bases at J, with 9 bases between. Germline values: CDR1 DFQATT, CDR2 SNEGSKA (reference sequence). The CDR3 here is CSASGGSNQPQHF. CDR3 sequence (DNA): TGCAGTGCAAGTGGGGGTAGCAATCAGCCCCAGCATTTT.

The CDR3 reads CASSSQGGETQYF. CDR3 nucleotide sequence: TGCGCCAGCAGCTCACAGGGCGGGGAGACCCAGTACTTC. The V gene is TRBV5-1, the J gene TRBJ2-5; tentative D call: TRBD1 (6 bases). The CDR3 covers 13 residues. Germline loops: CDR1 SGHRS, CDR2 YFSETQ. V shed 3 bases and J shed 5 bases, with 11 bases lying between them.

Here the CDR3 reads CASSLQGGRSRTEAFF. CDR3 nucleotides: TGCGCCAGCAGCCTCCAGGGTGGCAGGTCGAGGACTGAAGCTTTCTTT. V and J are TRBV4-1 and TRBJ1-1; D might be TRBD1 (5 bases). From germline, CDR1 is MGHRA and CDR2 YSYEKL. CDR3 length: 16 amino acids. Trimming took 4 bases from V and 5 from J, leaving 20 bases between them.

The rearrangement links TRBV3-1 (or the pseudogene TRBV3-2) to TRBJ2-1; tentatively, D is TRBD2 (6 bases). Germline loops: CDR1 LGHDT, CDR2 YNNKEL (reference sequence). The ends were cut back, 1 base at V and 2 bases at J, with 9 bases in the middle. The CDR3 spans 15 residues. CDR3 sequence: CASSQVADPYNEQFF. The CDR3 DNA follows: TGTGCCAGCAGCCAAGTAGCGGACCCCTACAATGAGCAGTTCTTC.

CDR3 bases: TGTGCCAGTACCCTGGGGGGGGCTAAGGAGACCCAGTACTTC. Translation gives CASTLGGAKETQYF. V gene TRBV19 combines with J gene TRBJ2-5, with a weak D call TRBD2 (7 bases). V was shortened by 7 bases and J by 5 bases, with 17 bases between the two germline ends. CDR3 length: 14 amino acids. Per the germline V gene, CDR1 is LNHDA and CDR2 is SQIVND (reference sequence).

The chain links TRBV6-6 to TRBJ2-5; D is possibly TRBD1 or TRBD2 (5 bases each). V was pared by 1 base and J by 4 bases, with 13 bases between. The germline gives CDR1 MNHNY, CDR2 SVGAGI (reference sequence). This CDR3 is 15 amino acids long. The DNA for the CDR3 is TGTGCCAGCAGTTACTATTACGGGACCGGAGAGACCCAGTACTTC. This encodes CASSYYYGTGETQYF.

The gene calls are TRBV11-1 and TRBJ1-3; D not resolved. The CDR3 spans 16 residues. The germline V gene has CDR1 SGHAT and CDR2 FQDESV (reference sequence). V dropped 1 base and J dropped 0 bases, with 10 bases sitting between them. As DNA, the CDR3 is TGTGCCAGCAGCTTAGTTGAGGAAGCCTCTGGAAACACCATATATTTT. Translated, it gives CASSLVEEASGNTIYF.

This clone was seen just once. V is TRBV7-9 and J is TRBJ2-6; D call uncertain. Between the trimmed V and J ends, which lost 1 base and 3 bases, there was a span of 7 bases. The CDR3 has 15 residues. Germline assignment: CDR1 SEHNR and CDR2 FQNEAQ (reference sequence). CDR3 region: CASSLGSFGANVLTF. For the CDR3, the DNA is TGTGCCAGCAGCTTAGGCTCCTTTGGGGCCAACGTCCTGACTTTC.

The chain uses TRBV5-1 and TRBJ1-2, with a weak D call TRBD1 (5 bases). Trimming removed 6 bases from V and 3 bases from J, with 18 bases in between. Germline V gene sequence: CDR1 SGHRS, CDR2 YFSETQ. CDR3 length: 15 amino acids. For the CDR3, the DNA is TGCGCCAGCAAGTCCGGGACCCTTAAGGACTATGGCTACACCTTC. Encoded protein: CASKSGTLKDYGYTF. Combining the CDR3 with reference TRBV5-1 and TRBJ1-2 gives the whole variable domain KAGVTQTPRYLIKTRGQQVTLSCSPISGHRSVSWYQQTPGQGLQFLFEYFSETQRNKGNFPGRFSGRQFSNSRSEMNVSTLELGDSALYLCASKSGTLKDYGYTFGSGTRLTVV.

The rearrangement links TRBV9 to TRBJ2-3; D is unresolved. This CDR3 spans 13 amino acids. Per the germline V gene, CDR1 is SGDLS and CDR2 is YYNGEE. V dropped 1 base and J dropped 6 bases, with 9 bases sitting between them. CDR3 loop: CASSVFVRDTQYF. In nucleotides, the CDR3 is TGTGCCAGCAGCGTATTTGTACGGGATACGCAGTATTTT.

V and J are TRBV30 and TRBJ2-2, with TRBD1 matching 7 bases. The CDR3 extends over 16 amino acids. Germline V gives CDR1 GTSNPN, CDR2 SVGIG (reference sequence). V lost 0 bases, J lost 2 bases, and 6 bases stayed unmatched. Here the CDR3 reads CAWSVLGTANTGELFF. The CDR3 nucleotides read TGTGCCTGGAGTGTCCTCGGGACAGCAAACACCGGGGAGCTGTTTTTT. The full variable domain, its missing parts supplied by reference TRBV30 and TRBJ2-2, is SQTIHQWPATLVQPVGSPLSLECTVEGTSNPNLYWYRQAAGRGLQLLFYSVGIGQISSEVPQNLSASRPQDRQFILSSKKLLLSDSGFYLCAWSVLGTANTGELFFGEGSRLTVL.

The chain combines TRBV7-9 with TRBJ2-2, with D perhaps TRBD1 or TRBD2 (5 bases each). The length of the CDR3 is 15 residues. V was cut by 0 bases and J by 4 bases, with 9 bases left in between. From germline, CDR1 is SEHNR and CDR2 FQNEAQ (reference sequence). CDR3 in amino acids: CASSLAGTLTGELFF. CDR3 in DNA: TGTGCCAGCAGCTTAGCTGGGACCCTCACCGGGGAGCTGTTTTTT.

The rearrangement joins TRBV30 to TRBJ2-7, with D maybe TRBD1 (6 bases). The CDR3 covers 17 residues. The V end lost 2 bases, the J end lost 7 bases, and 27 bases lay between the germline ends. Germline CDR1 GTSNPN, CDR2 SVGIG (reference sequence). The CDR3 reads CAWSRRSYSVERGEQYF. CDR3 nucleotides: TGTGCCTGGAGTAGGCGGAGTTATTCGGTGGAGAGGGGGGAGCAGTACTTC.

The genes are TRBV11-2 and TRBJ1-2, with D tentatively TRBD1 (6 bases). The CDR3 is 13 residues long. The germline V and J ends were trimmed by 3 bases and 4 bases, with 9 bases remaining between them. Germline CDR1 SGHAT, CDR2 FQNNGV. CDR3 sequence: CASSFGGRYGYTF. DNA of the CDR3: TGTGCCAGCAGCTTTGGGGGCCGCTATGGCTACACCTTC.

The J gene is TRBJ1-4, the V gene TRBV25-1; D is possibly TRBD1 (5 bases). Germline lookup yields CDR1 MGHDK and CDR2 SYGVNS. The germline V and J ends were trimmed by 9 bases and 6 bases, with 17 bases remaining between them. CDR3 size: 14 residues. The DNA for the CDR3 is TGTGCCAGGGACCGACGGGGGAGGGATGAAAAACTGTTTTTT. Amino acids: CARDRRGRDEKLFF.

The sample holds a few counts of this clone. This chain uses TRBV2 with TRBJ1-1, with no clear D. CDR3 length: 11 residues. Trimming cost V 3 bases and J 9 bases, with 8 bases left between them. CDR1 is SNHLY, CDR2 FYNNEI, per germline. Here the CDR3 reads CASSDVWKAFF. DNA of the CDR3: TGTGCCAGCAGTGACGTCTGGAAAGCTTTCTTT.

V is TRBV10-2 and J is TRBJ1-1; no firm D call. CDR1 and CDR2 (germline): WSHSY, SAAADI. Trimming left V 5 bases short and J 5 bases short, with 12 bases between. This CDR3 has 13 residues. CDR3 bases: TGCGCCAGCAGTCGTCCCCTGGTGACTGAAGCTTTCTTT. This translates into CASSRPLVTEAFF.

V and J are TRBV2 and TRBJ2-7, with no clear D. Trimming removed 3 bases from V and 2 bases from J, with 8 bases in between. There are 13 residues in the CDR3. Germline V gives CDR1 SNHLY, CDR2 FYNNEI. The chain's CDR3 is CASSDGITYEQYF. The CDR3 region has the DNA TGTGCCAGCAGTGATGGTATAACCTACGAGCAGTACTTC.

V gene TRBV25-1 combines with J gene TRBJ1-2; TRBD1 agrees at 8 bases. Trimming took 0 bases from V and 8 from J; bases not matched to a gene: 5. Germline CDR1 and CDR2: MGHDK and SYGVNS. The CDR3 has 14 amino acids. For the CDR3, the DNA is TGTGCCAGCAGTGAATACTCACAGGGGGAAGGCTACACCTTC. Translation gives CASSEYSQGEGYTF.

The chain links TRBV5-4 to TRBJ1-2; maybe TRBD1 (5 bases). V was pared by 2 bases and J by 4 bases, with 15 bases between. This CDR3 comprises 15 residues. Germline assignment: CDR1 SGHNT and CDR2 YYREEE (reference sequence). CDR3 loop: CASSFGREGAYGYTF. The CDR3 DNA reads as TGTGCCAGCAGCTTCGGCAGGGAAGGGGCCTATGGCTACACCTTC.

The chain has TRBV9 and TRBJ1-1; 9 bases align to TRBD1. This CDR3 is 15 amino acids long. The germline V gene has CDR1 SGDLS and CDR2 YYNGEE. The J segment lost 1 base and the V segment lost 4 bases, leaving 5 bases of the junction unmatched. As DNA, the CDR3 is TGTGCCAGCAGCCCCTGGACAGGGGAGAACACTGAAGCTTTCTTT. Its translation is CASSPWTGENTEAFF.

The gene calls are TRBV5-4 and TRBJ2-1, with 7 nucleotides matching TRBD1. There are 16 residues in the CDR3. V trimming: 0 bases; J trimming: 4 bases; junction bases outside the gene matches: 7. CDR1 and CDR2 from the germline V gene are SGHNT and YYREEE (reference sequence). CDR3 in DNA: TGTGCCAGCAGCTTGGGGTTAAGGGGGCTTTACAATGAGCAGTTCTTC. This translates into CASSLGLRGLYNEQFF.

V gene TRBV6-5 combines with J gene TRBJ2-7; D gene unclear. The CDR3 contains 14 residues. The V and J ends lost 4 bases and 6 bases respectively, with 16 bases between them. The germline gives CDR1 MNHEY, CDR2 SVGAGI. This CDR3 reads CASSSLDVRREQYF. The DNA for the CDR3 is TGTGCCAGCAGTTCTCTGGATGTTCGTCGCGAGCAGTACTTC.

The gene calls are TRBV7-2 and TRBJ1-3; D possibly corresponds to TRBD1 (5 bases). Trimming removed 2 bases from V and 5 bases from J, with 19 bases in between. From germline, CDR1 is SGHTA and CDR2 FQGNSA. The CDR3 runs to 17 residues. The CDR3 DNA is TGTGCCAGCAGCTTATACGGGGCACAGGCCAGAAGAAACACCATATATTTT. This sequence encodes CASSLYGAQARRNTIYF.

This clone was found a few times. This rearrangement joins TRBV30 to TRBJ2-3, with 11 bases identical to TRBD2. V trimming: 3 bases; J trimming: 8 bases; junction bases outside the gene matches: 7. CDR3 size: 14 residues. Germline V CDR1 and CDR2: GTSNPN, SVGIG (reference sequence). The CDR3 DNA follows: TGTGCCTGGAGAACTAGCGGGAGCCTTGCTACGCAGTATTTT. Translated: CAWRTSGSLATQYF.

The chain carries TRBV5-4 and TRBJ2-4, with D possibly TRBD1 on 6 matching bases. Germline CDR1 is SGHNT and CDR2 is YYREEE (reference sequence). CDR3 size: 14 residues. Trimming pared 0 bases from V and 4 bases from J, leaving 8 bases between. CDR3 coding DNA: TGTGCCAGCAGCTTGGGGACAGCTAAAAACATTCAGTACTTC. Its translation: CASSLGTAKNIQYF.

The chain joins TRBV18 to TRBJ2-3, with 9 nucleotides matching TRBD2. The CDR3 has 16 residues. The germline V gene has CDR1 KGHSH and CDR2 LQKENI. V lost 1 base and J lost 3; bases outside the gene matches: 5. The CDR3 DNA sequence: TGTGCCAGCTCACCACGGGGCCTAGCGGGAACAGATACGCAGTATTTT. Residues: CASSPRGLAGTDTQYF.